This T cell receptor (beta chain) was sequenced for a study of shared clonotypes between healthy human individuals. Looking at the study overall: The composition of the donors was a couple of women and a few men aged 18 to 49.

Germline V gene lookup returns CDR1 SEHNR and CDR2 FQNEAQ (reference sequence). The CDR3 has 19 residues. V was clipped by 5 bases and J by 6 bases; unmatched bases: 21. Over several immunoSEQ plates, each subset's genomic DNA was distributed in even portions. Assay used: immunoSEQ multiplex PCR; TCRdb lists only in-frame clones, some missing. The sample has hundreds of thousands of clones, 85% to 95% seen once. CD45RO-negative CD8 cells positively selected for CCR7 made up the naive population, which excluded terminally differentiated effector memory CD45RA+ cells. Study donors comprised healthy, HIV-negative adults devoid of recent acute infection or vaccination.

The V and J genes are TRBV7-9 and TRBJ2-5; 10 bases align to TRBD2. This clonotype was obtained from a woman in her twenties or thirties in good health. Sequencing was performed on naive CD8+ T cells sorted from blood. The CDR3 is CASSPSSRSRTSGIKTQYF. DNA of the CDR3: TGTGCCAGCAGCCCAAGTTCTCGGTCTCGTACTAGCGGGATAAAGACCCAGTACTTC.